The next 32 T cell receptor beta chains were all read from a single sample in a study of blood T cell repertoires in COVID-19. The assay was immunoSEQ multiplex PCR, and TCRdb's table has in-frame clones only and misses some. The sample has 250,000 to 300,000 clones; around four fifths are singletons. The sequencing input was peripheral blood. Receptors originate from a man between 60 and 70 years old who had recovered from COVID-19.

This rearrangement joins TRBV4-1 to TRBJ2-3; 14 nucleotides match TRBD2. V dropped 0 bases and J dropped 4; count of bases not matched to a gene: 3. The CDR3 has 17 residues. Germline V gene data show CDR1 as MGHRA and CDR2 as YSYEKL. As DNA, the CDR3 is TGCGCCAGCAGCCAAGATTTGACTAGCGGGAGGGCAGATACGCAGTATTTT. It yields the protein CASSQDLTSGRADTQYF.

This clone has only a few counts. This rearrangement joins TRBV5-5 to TRBJ1-2; D remains ambiguous. The CDR3 runs 13 residues. Germline V gene lookup returns CDR1 SGHKS and CDR2 YYEKEE (reference sequence). The V gene lost 1 base and the J gene lost 0 bases, with 4 bases spanning the gap. The CDR3 DNA reads as TGTGCCAGCAGCTTGCGGGCTAACTATGGCTACACCTTC. This gives the protein CASSLRANYGYTF.

The genes are TRBV14 and TRBJ2-5; 8 bases are shared with TRBD2. Germline V CDR1 and CDR2: SGHDN, FVKESK. The CDR3 covers 15 residues. The ends lost 0 bases at V and 4 bases at J; junction bases unmatched: 4. CDR3 protein: CASSQDFRGGETQYF. The CDR3 nucleotides are TGTGCCAGCAGCCAAGATTTCCGGGGGGGAGAGACCCAGTACTTC.

The chain employs TRBV4-2 and TRBJ2-2, with a possible D match to TRBD2 (6 bases). CDR1 is LGHNA and CDR2 is YNFKEQ in the germline V gene. Trimming left V 8 bases short and J 1 base short, with 17 bases between. CDR3 length: 16 amino acids. CDR3 in amino acids: CASQPGPGGNTGELFF. Written as DNA, the CDR3 is TGTGCCAGCCAACCGGGTCCCGGGGGGAACACCGGGGAGCTGTTTTTT.

The DNA for the CDR3 is TGTGCCAGCAGCCAAGGGCGGGACCCCTACGAGCAGTACTTC. It translates to CASSQGRDPYEQYF. This rearrangement joins TRBV3-1 (or the pseudogene TRBV3-2) to TRBJ2-7; D might be TRBD2 (6 bases). The germline V gene has CDR1 LGHDT and CDR2 YNNKEL (reference sequence). V lost 1 base, J lost 2 bases, and 9 bases lay in between. The CDR3 contains 14 residues.

The chain joins TRBV6-5 to TRBJ2-7, with no clear D. Looked up from germline, CDR1 is MNHEY and CDR2 is SVGAGI. The germline V and J ends were trimmed by 7 bases and 2 bases, with 6 bases remaining between them. This CDR3 contains 11 residues. The CDR3 region has the DNA TGTGCCAGCACACTAACCTACGAGCAGTACTTC. Its protein product is CASTLTYEQYF.

The chain recombines TRBV7-2 with TRBJ1-2; no firm D call. Trimming removed 3 bases from V and 4 bases from J, with 9 bases in between. The germline gives CDR1 SGHTA, CDR2 FQGNSA. The CDR3 is made up of 13 amino acids. CDR3 coding DNA: TGTGCCAGCAGCTTCGACACAAGCTATGGCTACACCTTC. Protein sequence: CASSFDTSYGYTF.

This clone was seen a few times. This rearrangement joins TRBV2 to TRBJ1-2; possible D gene TRBD1, 6 bases. The germline V and J ends were trimmed by 5 bases and 4 bases, with 14 bases remaining between them. Germline V gene lookup returns CDR1 SNHLY and CDR2 FYNNEI. The CDR3 consists of 14 residues. The CDR3 DNA reads as TGTGCCAGCAGTTCCACCGGACAGAGCTATGGCTACACCTTC. Encoded protein: CASSSTGQSYGYTF.

The gene calls are TRBV6-5 and TRBJ2-1; D ambiguous. The germline V gene has CDR1 MNHEY and CDR2 SVGAGI. This CDR3 is 14 amino acids long. V lost 2 bases and J lost 7, with 12 bases in between. The CDR3 nucleotides are TGTGCCAGCAGTTACGATGGGCTTCTAAATGAGCAGTTCTTC. Protein product: CASSYDGLLNEQFF.

The chain recombines TRBV5-1 with TRBJ1-2; no clear D. CDR3 length equals 13 residues. Germline-derived CDR1 and CDR2 are SGHRS and YFSETQ. V was trimmed by 3 bases and J by 4 bases, leaving 10 bases between them. The DNA of the CDR3 is TGCGCCAGCAGCTCCCCGGAGTCCTATGGCTACACCTTC. It yields the protein CASSSPESYGYTF.

The chain joins TRBV29-1 to TRBJ2-7; a possible D gene is TRBD1 (5 bases). Trimming stripped 4 bases from V and 7 bases from J, with 26 bases between. The CDR3 covers 16 residues. The V gene's germline CDR1 is SQVTM and CDR2 ANQGSEA. CDR3 loop: CSVALPLRQGKWEQYF. The CDR3 DNA reads as TGCAGCGTTGCCCTACCTCTTAGGCAGGGAAAATGGGAGCAGTACTTC.

CDR3 residues: CASSPTRDYEQYF. The DNA for the CDR3 is TGTGCCAGCAGCCCCACTAGGGATTACGAGCAGTACTTC. This rearrangement joins TRBV6-5 to TRBJ2-7; D is perhaps TRBD2 (5 bases). The CDR3 extends over 13 amino acids. Trimming stripped 6 bases from V and 4 bases from J, with 13 bases between. Germline V lookup: CDR1 MNHEY, CDR2 SVGAGI.

This sequence joins TRBV4-1 and TRBJ2-1, with 8 bases identical to TRBD2. The CDR3 totals 14 residues. With 7 bases clipped from V and 3 bases from J, the junction kept 5 bases outside the gene matches. Germline V gene data show CDR1 as MGHRA and CDR2 as YSYEKL. In DNA, the CDR3 is TGCGCCAGCACCACGGGGGGGCGCTACAATGAGCAGTTCTTC. Translation: CASTTGGRYNEQFF.

J is TRBJ2-2 and V is TRBV30, with D possibly being TRBD2 (5 bases). Germline values: CDR1 GTSNPN, CDR2 SVGIG (reference sequence). This CDR3 spans 13 amino acids. The CDR3 DNA reads TGTGCTAACAAGGGCGGGTTTCCCGGGGAGCTGTTTTTT. It codes for CANKGGFPGELFF. Combining the CDR3 with reference TRBV30 and TRBJ2-2 gives the whole variable domain SQTIHQWPATLVQPVGSPLSLECTVEGTSNPNLYWYRQAAGRGLQLLFYSVGIGQISSEVPQNLSASRPQDRQFILSSKKLLLSDSGFYLCANKGGFPGELFFGEGSRLTVL.

The chain joins TRBV5-8 to TRBJ2-3; TRBD2 aligns across 11 bases. The CDR3 extends over 19 amino acids. Germline-derived CDR1 and CDR2 are SGHTS and YDEGEE. The J segment lost 0 bases and the V segment lost 0 bases, leaving 9 bases of the junction unmatched. The chain's CDR3 is CASSLGLAGGSPSTDTQYF. CDR3 DNA sequence: TGTGCCAGCAGCTTGGGGCTAGCGGGGGGCTCCCCAAGCACAGATACGCAGTATTTT.

V usage is TRBV28 and J usage is TRBJ2-1; maybe TRBD2 (6 bases). The V gene lost 6 bases and the J gene lost 2 bases, with 8 bases spanning the gap. CDR3 length equals 13 residues. CDR1 is MDHEN, CDR2 SYDVKM, per germline. In DNA, the CDR3 is TGTGCCAGCAGCACTAGCCCCTACAATGAGCAGTTCTTC. It yields the protein CASSTSPYNEQFF.

Here the CDR3 reads CASRLAGPSKEYEQYF. The DNA of the CDR3 is TGTGCCAGCAGGCTAGCGGGCCCCTCAAAAGAATACGAGCAGTACTTC. The chain carries TRBV2 and TRBJ2-7; 8 bases are a match to TRBD2. Germline V gene data show CDR1 as SNHLY and CDR2 as FYNNEI. J lost 4 bases, V lost 6 bases, and 14 bases had no gene match. The CDR3 contains 16 residues.

The gene calls are TRBV6-2 or TRBV6-3 and TRBJ2-3; 10 nucleotides agree with TRBD2. The CDR3 is made up of 18 amino acids. CDR1 and CDR2 from the germline V gene are MNHEY and SVGEGT. V gave up 2 bases and J gave up 6 bases; unmatched junction bases: 14. Written as DNA, the CDR3 is TGTGCCAGCAGTTACCGGCTAGCGGGAGTTCCGAGTGTTGATACGCAGTATTTT. It encodes CASSYRLAGVPSVDTQYF.

V is TRBV6-5 and J is TRBJ2-3; 7 positions agree with TRBD2. The V segment lost 7 bases and the J segment 1 base; nucleotides outside the gene matches: 8. The germline V gene encodes CDR1 MNHEY and CDR2 SVGAGI. The CDR3 spans 15 residues. The CDR3 loop reads CASMWGGVGTDTQYF. CDR3 DNA: TGTGCCAGCATGTGGGGAGGGGTAGGCACAGATACGCAGTATTTT.

The chain carries TRBV18 and TRBJ2-7; D is possibly TRBD2 (6 bases). The CDR3 extends over 13 amino acids. V lost 4 bases, J lost 3 bases, and 10 bases lay in between. From germline, CDR1 is KGHSH and CDR2 LQKENI. CDR3 sequence (DNA): TGTGCCAGCTCACAGGTCGGGGGCTACGAGCAGTACTTC. Amino acids: CASSQVGGYEQYF.

V is TRBV5-1 and J is TRBJ2-1; 13 bases match TRBD2. CDR1 and CDR2 from the germline V gene are SGHRS and YFSETQ. The CDR3 is 16 amino acids. V trimming: 5 bases; J trimming: 0 bases; junction bases outside the gene matches: 2. The CDR3 sequence is CASRTSGRNSYNEQFF. DNA of the CDR3: TGCGCCAGCAGGACTAGCGGGAGGAACTCCTACAATGAGCAGTTCTTC.

This sequence joins TRBV2 and TRBJ1-2; 8 bases are shared with TRBD1. The CDR3 sequence is 15 residues long. J was trimmed by 4 bases and V by 6 bases; bases with no gene match: 10. Per germline, CDR1 SNHLY and CDR2 FYNNEI. CDR3 coding DNA: TGTGCCAGCAGCACGGCGACAGGGGTGAGCTATGGCTACACCTTC. Protein product: CASSTATGVSYGYTF.

The gene calls are TRBV30 and TRBJ1-1; D not certain. The CDR3 consists of 11 residues. Trimming removed 5 bases from V and 1 base from J, with 5 bases in between. Germline loops: CDR1 GTSNPN, CDR2 SVGIG (reference sequence). CDR3 region: CAWDKNTEAFF. The CDR3 DNA reads as TGTGCCTGGGACAAGAACACTGAAGCTTTCTTT.

The chain employs TRBV14 and TRBJ2-1; D unclear. The CDR3 is 14 residues long. Trimming pared 1 base from V and 12 bases from J, leaving 16 bases between. Germline CDR1 reads SGHDN; CDR2 reads FVKESK. CDR3 protein: CASSQGVTSRVQFF. The CDR3 DNA sequence: TGTGCCAGCAGCCAAGGCGTCACGAGTCGAGTGCAGTTCTTC. The entire variable domain, with the rest obtained from reference TRBV14 and TRBJ2-1, is as follows: EAGVTQFPSHSVIEKGQTVTLRCDPISGHDNLYWYRRVMGKEIKFLLHFVKESKQDESGMPNNRFLAERTGGTYSTLKVQPAELEDSGVYFCASSQGVTSRVQFFGPGTRLTVL.

The chain has TRBV18 and TRBJ1-3, with D possibly TRBD1 on 5 matching bases. The V gene lost 3 bases and the J gene lost 2 bases, with 14 bases spanning the gap. The length of the CDR3 is 16 residues. Per germline, CDR1 KGHSH and CDR2 LQKENI. CDR3 protein: CASSPGRTSAGNTIYF. CDR3 sequence (DNA): TGTGCCAGCTCACCGGGTCGGACATCAGCTGGAAACACCATATATTTT. Combining the CDR3 with reference TRBV18 and TRBJ1-3 gives the whole variable domain NAGVMQNPRHLVRRRGQEARLRCSPMKGHSHVYWYRQLPEEGLKFMVYLQKENIIDESGMPKERFSAEFPKEGPSILRIQQVVRGDSAAYFCASSPGRTSAGNTIYFGEGSWLTVV.

This clone was seen only a few times. The DNA for the CDR3 is TGCAGCGTTGAGGCAGGGAGGTACGAGCAGTACTTC. Translating gives CSVEAGRYEQYF. This rearrangement joins TRBV29-1 to TRBJ2-7, with D perhaps matching TRBD2 (6 bases). Trimming took 3 bases from V and 4 from J, leaving 10 bases between them. Germline lookup yields CDR1 SQVTM and CDR2 ANQGSEA. The CDR3 is 12 residues long.

The chain links TRBV15 to TRBJ2-5, with TRBD2 as a possible D gene (5 bases). Per the germline V gene, CDR1 is LNHNV and CDR2 is YYDKDF (reference sequence). Between the trimmed V and J ends, which lost 0 bases and 5 bases, there was a span of 13 bases. The CDR3 sequence is 15 residues long. This CDR3 is CATSRDSRGGETQYF. CDR3 nucleotides: TGTGCCACCAGCAGAGATAGTCGGGGTGGGGAGACCCAGTACTTC.

The chain is built from TRBV2 and TRBJ1-1; D is undetermined. Trimming shortened V by 5 bases and J by 6 bases, and 7 bases separated the two germline ends. Germline CDR1 and CDR2: SNHLY and FYNNEI. The CDR3 is made up of 11 amino acids. Here the CDR3 reads CASSWRSEAFF. CDR3 nucleotide sequence: TGTGCCAGCAGTTGGCGGTCTGAAGCTTTCTTT.

The chain employs TRBV28 and TRBJ1-5, with a weak D call TRBD1 (5 bases). The CDR3 consists of 14 residues. The ends were cut back, 3 bases at V and 5 bases at J, with 11 bases in the middle. From germline, CDR1 is MDHEN and CDR2 SYDVKM. The CDR3: CASSLSQGYQPQHF. The CDR3 nucleotides are TGTGCCAGCAGTTTGTCGCAGGGCTATCAGCCCCAGCATTTT. The complete variable domain, with remaining parts taken from reference TRBV28 and TRBJ1-5, reads DVKVTQSSRYLVKRTGEKVFLECVQDMDHENMFWYRQDPGLGLRLIYFSYDVKMKEKGDIPEGYSVSREKKERFSLILESASTNQTSMYLCASSLSQGYQPQHFGDGTRLSIL.

The CDR3 is CASRTSGRADEQYF. The DNA of the CDR3 is TGTGCCAGCCGGACTAGCGGGAGGGCCGACGAGCAGTACTTC. The chain couples TRBV13 to TRBJ2-7; 15 bases map to TRBD2. The CDR3 covers 14 residues. With V trimmed by 8 bases and J by 5 bases, 4 bases remained unmatched. Germline V CDR1 and CDR2: PRHDT, FYEKMQ (reference sequence). The full variable domain, completed using reference TRBV13 and TRBJ2-7, is AAGVIQSPRHLIKEKRETATLKCYPIPRHDTVYWYQQGPGQDPQFLISFYEKMQSDKGSIPDRFSAQQFSDYHSELNMSSLELGDSALYFCASRTSGRADEQYFGPGTRLTVT.

The rearrangement uses TRBV29-1 and TRBJ2-1; no reliable D call. CDR3 length: 10 amino acids. Deletions cut 3 bases from V and 10 bases from J, with 7 bases between. CDR1 and CDR2 (germline): SQVTM, ANQGSEA. CDR3 residues: CSVDSEEQFF. CDR3 DNA sequence: TGCAGCGTTGATAGTGAGGAGCAGTTCTTC.

This clone was seen a few times. J is TRBJ2-6 and V is TRBV7-9; the match to TRBD2 covers 9 bases. With V trimmed by 5 bases and J by 3 bases, 11 bases remained unmatched. Germline CDR1 and CDR2: SEHNR and FQNEAQ (reference sequence). There are 18 residues in the CDR3. CDR3 nucleotides: TGTGCCAGCAGCCCTAGTAGCGGGAGAGTTGGTGGGGCCAACGTCCTGACTTTC. It codes for CASSPSSGRVGGANVLTF.